This TCR beta chain was observed in a study of cytomegalovirus exposure and HLA in healthy donors. Study results and caveats: HLA alleles showed associations with about 17,000 TCR beta sequences in a later analysis, at a 0.05 false discovery rate.

The study ran its PCR with 60 Vbeta and 13 Jbeta primers. The data were produced by immunoSEQ multiplex PCR, yet TCRdb's version contains in-frame clones alone and is incomplete. The listing records some 47,000 clones. CDR1 SNHLY and CDR2 FYNNEI come from the germline V gene. The CDR3 loop spans 13 amino acids. V was shortened by 4 bases and J by 4 bases, with 8 bases between the two germline ends. Remarks on this clone: Its antigen remains unknown.

Material for sequencing was PBMCs. This receptor was taken from a woman between 35 and 50 years old in good health and CMV-seronegative. The chain recombines TRBV2 with TRBJ1-5; tentative D call: TRBD1 (6 bases). The CDR3: CASSGGQNQPQHF. The CDR3 bases are TGTGCCAGCAGTGGTGGACAGAATCAGCCCCAGCATTTT.